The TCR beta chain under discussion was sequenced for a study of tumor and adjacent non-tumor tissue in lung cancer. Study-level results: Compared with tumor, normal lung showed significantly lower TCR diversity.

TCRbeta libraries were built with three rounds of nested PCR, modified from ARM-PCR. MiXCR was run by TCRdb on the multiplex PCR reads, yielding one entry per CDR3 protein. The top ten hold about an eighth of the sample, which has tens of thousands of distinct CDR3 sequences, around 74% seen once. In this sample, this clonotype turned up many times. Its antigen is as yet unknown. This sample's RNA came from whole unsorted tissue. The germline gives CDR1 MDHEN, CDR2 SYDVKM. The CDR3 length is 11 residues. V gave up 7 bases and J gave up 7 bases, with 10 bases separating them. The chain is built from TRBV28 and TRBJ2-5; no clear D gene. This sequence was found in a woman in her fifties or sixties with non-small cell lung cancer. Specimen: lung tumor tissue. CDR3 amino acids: CASTNRGTQYF. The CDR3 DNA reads TGTGCCAGCACCAACCGAGGGACCCAGTACTTC.